This passage covers 3 T cell receptor beta chains from one sample sequenced in a study of T cells in Graves' hyperthyroidism and ophthalmopathy. Amplification targeted TCR beta CDR3 regions from RNA transcripts. The TCR CDR3 first-round RT-PCR relied on the HTBI primer set. TCRdb called the multiplex PCR reads again in MiXCR, with one record for every CDR3 protein. Altogether approximately 640,000 distinct CDR3 sequences are present, about a sixth being singletons, with the ten largest covering less than 4.5%. Material for sequencing was blood. The receptors derive from a woman in her 30s with Graves' hyperthyroidism.

This clonotype was recorded many times. The V gene is TRBV12-3 or TRBV12-4, the J gene TRBJ2-2; 7 bases agree with TRBD1. The J segment lost 5 bases and the V segment lost 2 bases, leaving 8 bases of the junction unmatched. The CDR3 spans 16 residues. The CDR3 loop reads CASSLKGARETGELFF. CDR3 nucleotide sequence: TGTGCCAGCAGTTTAAAGGGGGCGAGGGAGACCGGGGAGCTGTTTTTT.

This clonotype was observed many times. The chain couples TRBV7-9 to TRBJ2-3, with D hard to call. V was clipped by 2 bases and J by 2 bases, with 14 bases between them. The CDR3 covers 16 residues. CDR1 and CDR2 (germline): SEHNR, FQNEAQ (reference sequence). The CDR3 region has the DNA TGTGCCAGCAGCTTACTTGGCGGCAGCTTCACAGATACGCAGTATTTT. Translated, it gives CASSLLGGSFTDTQYF. The full variable domain, in which reference TRBV7-9 and TRBJ2-3 provide the parts outside the CDR3, is DTGVSQNPRHKITKRGQNVTFRCDPISEHNRLYWYRQTLGQGPEFLTYFQNEAQLEKSRLLSDRFSAERPKGSFSTLEIQRTEQGDSAMYLCASSLLGGSFTDTQYFGPGTRLTVL.

This clonotype was counted only a few times. The chain links TRBV9 to TRBJ1-1; 10 nucleotides agree with TRBD1. V shed 1 base, J shed 1 base, and the junction held 4 bases outside the gene matches. This CDR3 is built from 16 residues. Per germline, CDR1 SGDLS and CDR2 YYNGEE. CDR3 amino acids: CASSVRRQGANTEAFF. In nucleotides, the CDR3 is TGTGCCAGCAGCGTAAGGCGACAGGGGGCGAACACTGAAGCTTTCTTT.